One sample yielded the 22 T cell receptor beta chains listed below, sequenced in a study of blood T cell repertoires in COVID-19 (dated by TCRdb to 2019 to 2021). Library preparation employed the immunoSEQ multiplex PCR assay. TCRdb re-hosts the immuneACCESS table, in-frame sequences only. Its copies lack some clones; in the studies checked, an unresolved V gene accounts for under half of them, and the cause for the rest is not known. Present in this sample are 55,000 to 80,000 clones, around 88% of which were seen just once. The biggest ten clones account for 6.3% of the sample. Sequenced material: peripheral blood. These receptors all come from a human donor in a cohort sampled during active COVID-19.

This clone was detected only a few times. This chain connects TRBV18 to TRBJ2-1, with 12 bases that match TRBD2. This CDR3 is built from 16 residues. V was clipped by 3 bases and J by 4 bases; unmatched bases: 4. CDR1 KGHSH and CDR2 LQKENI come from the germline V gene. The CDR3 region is CASSPGTSGPYNEQFF. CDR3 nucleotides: TGTGCCAGCTCACCCGGGACTAGCGGGCCATACAATGAGCAGTTCTTC.

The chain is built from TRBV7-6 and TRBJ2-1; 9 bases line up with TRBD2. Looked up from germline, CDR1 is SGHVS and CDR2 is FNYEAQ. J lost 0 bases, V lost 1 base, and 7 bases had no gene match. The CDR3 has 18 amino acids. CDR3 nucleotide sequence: TGTGCCAGCAGCTTAGAGTCTAGCGGGATTAGCTCCTACAATGAGCAGTTCTTC. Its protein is CASSLESSGISSYNEQFF.

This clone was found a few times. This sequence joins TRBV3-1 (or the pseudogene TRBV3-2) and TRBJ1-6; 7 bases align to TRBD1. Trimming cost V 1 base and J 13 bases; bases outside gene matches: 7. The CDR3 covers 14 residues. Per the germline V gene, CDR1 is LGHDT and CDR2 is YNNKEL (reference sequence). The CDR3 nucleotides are TGTGCCAGCAGCCAAGGACAGGGACTTAATCCCCTCCACTTT. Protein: CASSQGQGLNPLHF.

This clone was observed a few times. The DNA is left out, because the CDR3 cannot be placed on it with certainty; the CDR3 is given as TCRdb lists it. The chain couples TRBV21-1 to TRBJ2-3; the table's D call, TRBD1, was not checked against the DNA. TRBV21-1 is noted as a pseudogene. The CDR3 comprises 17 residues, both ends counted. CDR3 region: CASSMGRWGQGADTQYF.

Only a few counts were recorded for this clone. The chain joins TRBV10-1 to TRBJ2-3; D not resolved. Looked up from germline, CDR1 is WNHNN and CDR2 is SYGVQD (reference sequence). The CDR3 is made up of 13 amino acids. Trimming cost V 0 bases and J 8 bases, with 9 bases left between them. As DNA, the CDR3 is TGCGCCAGCAGTGAGTCAATGGTCGGTACGCAGTATTTT. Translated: CASSESMVGTQYF.

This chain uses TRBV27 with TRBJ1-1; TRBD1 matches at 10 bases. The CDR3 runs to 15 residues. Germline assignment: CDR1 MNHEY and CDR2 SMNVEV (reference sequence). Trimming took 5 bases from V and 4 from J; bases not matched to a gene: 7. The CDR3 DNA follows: TGTGCCAGCAGTCTCAGACAGGGGGCGCGCACTGAAGCTTTCTTT. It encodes CASSLRQGARTEAFF.

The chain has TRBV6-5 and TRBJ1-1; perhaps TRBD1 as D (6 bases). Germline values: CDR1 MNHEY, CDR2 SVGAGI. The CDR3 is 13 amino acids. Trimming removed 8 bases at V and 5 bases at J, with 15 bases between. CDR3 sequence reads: CASGKGRGTEAFF. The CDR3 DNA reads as TGTGCCAGCGGGAAGGGGAGGGGGACTGAAGCTTTCTTT.

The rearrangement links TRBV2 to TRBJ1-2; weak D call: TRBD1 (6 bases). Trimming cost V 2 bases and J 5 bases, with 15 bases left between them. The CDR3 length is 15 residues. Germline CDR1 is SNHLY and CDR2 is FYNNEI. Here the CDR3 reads CASSESWTANYGYTF. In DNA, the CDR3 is TGTGCCAGCAGTGAAAGCTGGACAGCGAATTATGGCTACACCTTC.

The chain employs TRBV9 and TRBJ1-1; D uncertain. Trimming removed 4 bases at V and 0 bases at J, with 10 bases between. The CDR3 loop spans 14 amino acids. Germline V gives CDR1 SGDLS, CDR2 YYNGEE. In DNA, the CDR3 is TGTGCCAGCAGCCCGGCGGGCCTGAACACTGAAGCTTTCTTT. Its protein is CASSPAGLNTEAFF.

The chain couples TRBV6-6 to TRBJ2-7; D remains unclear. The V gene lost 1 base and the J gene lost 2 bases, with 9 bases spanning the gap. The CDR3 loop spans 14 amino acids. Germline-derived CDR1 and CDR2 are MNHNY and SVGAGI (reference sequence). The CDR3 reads CASSYLTSTYEQYF. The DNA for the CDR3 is TGTGCCAGCAGTTACTTGACATCTACCTACGAGCAGTACTTC.

CDR3 coding DNA: TGTGCCAGCGTCCGGGACAGCGAGACCCAGTACTTC. Its translation is CASVRDSETQYF. The chain employs TRBV2 and TRBJ2-5; 7 bases map to TRBD1. The CDR3 sequence is 12 residues long. The J segment lost 5 bases and the V segment lost 8 bases, leaving 5 bases of the junction unmatched. From germline, CDR1 is SNHLY and CDR2 FYNNEI. The full variable domain, completed using reference TRBV2 and TRBJ2-5, is EPEVTQTPSHQVTQMGQEVILRCVPISNHLYFYWYRQILGQKVEFLVSFYNNEISEKSEIFDDQFSVERPDGSNFTLKIRSTKLEDSAMYFCASVRDSETQYFGPGTRLLVL.

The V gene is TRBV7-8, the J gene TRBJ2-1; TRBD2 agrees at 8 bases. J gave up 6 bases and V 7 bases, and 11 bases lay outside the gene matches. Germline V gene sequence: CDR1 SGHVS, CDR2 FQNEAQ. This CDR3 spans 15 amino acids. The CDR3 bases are TGTGCCAGCATCCAACTAGCGGAGGGGGTCAATGAGCAGTTCTTC. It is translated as CASIQLAEGVNEQFF. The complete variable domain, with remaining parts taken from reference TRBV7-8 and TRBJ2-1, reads GAGVSQSPRYKVAKRGQDVALRCDPISGHVSLFWYQQALGQGPEFLTYFQNEAQLDKSGLPSDRFFAERPEGSVSTLKIQRTQQEDSAVYLCASIQLAEGVNEQFFGPGTRLTVL.

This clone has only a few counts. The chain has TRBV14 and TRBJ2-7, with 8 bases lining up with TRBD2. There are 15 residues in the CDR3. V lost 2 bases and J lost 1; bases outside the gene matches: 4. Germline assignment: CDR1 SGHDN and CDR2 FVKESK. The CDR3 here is CASSQTAGVSYEQYF. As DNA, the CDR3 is TGTGCCAGCAGCCAAACAGCGGGAGTATCCTACGAGCAGTACTTC.

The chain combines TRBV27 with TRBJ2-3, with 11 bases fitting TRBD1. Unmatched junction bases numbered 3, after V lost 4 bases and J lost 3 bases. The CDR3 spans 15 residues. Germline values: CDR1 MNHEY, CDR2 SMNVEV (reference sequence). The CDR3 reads CASSWTGGRTDTQYF. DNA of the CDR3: TGTGCCAGCAGTTGGACAGGGGGCAGGACAGATACGCAGTATTTT.

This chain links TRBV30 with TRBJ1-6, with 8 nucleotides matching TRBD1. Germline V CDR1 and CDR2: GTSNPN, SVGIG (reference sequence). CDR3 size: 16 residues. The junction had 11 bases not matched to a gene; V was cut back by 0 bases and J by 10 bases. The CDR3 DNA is TGTGCCTGGAGTGTCCGACAGGGGTTAATTCGCTCACCCCTCCACTTT. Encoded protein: CAWSVRQGLIRSPLHF.

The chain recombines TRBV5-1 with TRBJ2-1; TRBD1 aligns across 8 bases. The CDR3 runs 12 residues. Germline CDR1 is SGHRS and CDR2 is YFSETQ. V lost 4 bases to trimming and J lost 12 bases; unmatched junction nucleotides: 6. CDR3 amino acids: CASSPDRGWQFF. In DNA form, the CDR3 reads TGCGCCAGCAGCCCCGACAGGGGTTGGCAGTTCTTC.

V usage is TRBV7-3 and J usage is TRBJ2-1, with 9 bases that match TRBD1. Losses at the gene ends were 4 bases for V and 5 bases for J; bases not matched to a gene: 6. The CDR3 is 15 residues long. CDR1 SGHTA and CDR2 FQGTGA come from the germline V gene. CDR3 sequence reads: CASSSGQGGDNEQFF. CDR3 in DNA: TGTGCCAGCAGCTCGGGACAGGGCGGGGACAATGAGCAGTTCTTC.

The CDR3 here is CAWSVKGAEYF. The CDR3 nucleotides are TGTGCCTGGAGTGTAAAGGGGGCCGAGTACTTC. V is TRBV30 and J is TRBJ2-7, with TRBD1 matching 7 bases. V was clipped by 0 bases and J by 11 bases; unmatched bases: 4. The germline V gene has CDR1 GTSNPN and CDR2 SVGIG (reference sequence). There are 11 residues in the CDR3.

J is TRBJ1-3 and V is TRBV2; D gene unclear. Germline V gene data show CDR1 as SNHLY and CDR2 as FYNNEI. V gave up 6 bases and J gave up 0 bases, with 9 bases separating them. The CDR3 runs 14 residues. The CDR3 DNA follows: TGTGCCAGCAGGCGAGGAGCCTCTGGAAACACCATATATTTT. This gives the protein CASRRGASGNTIYF.

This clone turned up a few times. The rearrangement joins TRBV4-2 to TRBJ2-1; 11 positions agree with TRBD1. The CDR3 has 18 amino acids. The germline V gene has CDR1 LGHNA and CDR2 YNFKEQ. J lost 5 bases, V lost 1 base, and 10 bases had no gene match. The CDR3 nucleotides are TGTGCCAGCAGCCAAGTGGCCCCGGACAGGGGGCTGGACAATGAGCAGTTCTTC. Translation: CASSQVAPDRGLDNEQFF.

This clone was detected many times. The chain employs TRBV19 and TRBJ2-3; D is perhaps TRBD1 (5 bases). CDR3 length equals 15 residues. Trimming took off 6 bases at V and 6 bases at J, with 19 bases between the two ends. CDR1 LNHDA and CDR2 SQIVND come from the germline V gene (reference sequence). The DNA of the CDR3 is TGTGCCAGTAGCTCCTTCCCCAGGGTTAGGGATACGCAGTATTTT. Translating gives CASSSFPRVRDTQYF.

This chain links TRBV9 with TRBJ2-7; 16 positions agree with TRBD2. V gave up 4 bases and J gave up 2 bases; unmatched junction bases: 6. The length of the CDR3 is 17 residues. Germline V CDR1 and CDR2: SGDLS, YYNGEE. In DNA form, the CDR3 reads TGTGCCAGCAGCCCTCCGGGACTAGCGGGGGGGGCCTACGAGCAGTACTTC. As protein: CASSPPGLAGGAYEQYF.